Each of the 10 T cell receptor beta chains below was sequenced from the same sample in a study of blood T cell repertoires in COVID-19. Generated by immunoSEQ multiplex PCR, the TCRdb table keeps only in-frame clones and is missing some. Among fewer than 200,000 clones listed, about nine tenths were seen once. Sequenced: peripheral blood. The receptors stem from a man between 60 and 70 years old with acute or convalescent COVID-19.

This sequence joins TRBV5-1 and TRBJ2-6; 8 nucleotides align to TRBD1. Germline-derived CDR1 and CDR2 are SGHRS and YFSETQ. The J segment lost 3 bases and the V segment lost 5 bases, leaving 7 bases of the junction unmatched. The CDR3 extends over 16 amino acids. The CDR3 bases are TGCGCCAGCAGTACAGCAGGGGGCAGTGGGGCCAACGTCCTGACTTTC. Amino acids: CASSTAGGSGANVLTF.

The chain couples TRBV19 to TRBJ2-5; D possibly corresponds to TRBD2 (6 bases). Per the germline V gene, CDR1 is LNHDA and CDR2 is SQIVND (reference sequence). Trimming pared 6 bases from V and 1 base from J, leaving 12 bases between. The CDR3 consists of 14 residues. The CDR3 DNA sequence: TGTGCCAGTAGGGCAGTGGGGGGCCAAGAGACCCAGTACTTC. Translating it yields CASRAVGGQETQYF.

This clone has a handful of counts. The chain combines TRBV5-1 with TRBJ1-3; D remains ambiguous. Germline V gene sequence: CDR1 SGHRS, CDR2 YFSETQ. This CDR3 is 14 amino acids long. Trimming took off 2 bases at V and 8 bases at J, with 14 bases between the two ends. In DNA form, the CDR3 reads TGCGCCAGCAGCTTCTTAGCCCCGGAAGACACCATATATTTT. Amino acids: CASSFLAPEDTIYF.

The genes are TRBV12-3 or TRBV12-4 and TRBJ2-2, with D possibly being TRBD2 (6 bases). V dropped 2 bases and J dropped 6 bases, with 7 bases sitting between them. The CDR3 covers 13 residues. The CDR3 is CASSLWGAGELFF. The DNA of the CDR3 is TGTGCCAGCAGTTTATGGGGGGCCGGGGAGCTGTTTTTT.

The chain joins TRBV11-3 to TRBJ2-7; D not certain. The CDR3 sequence is 15 residues long. V shed 6 bases and J shed 0 bases, with 15 bases lying between them. The germline CDR1 and CDR2 sequences are SGHNT and YENEEA. In nucleotides, the CDR3 is TGTGCCAGCAGGTCACCCAACTACCCCTCCTACGAGCAGTACGTC. Its translation is CASRSPNYPSYEQYV.

This clone was seen a single time. This rearrangement joins TRBV19 to TRBJ1-1; D remains ambiguous. With 6 bases removed from V and 4 bases from J, the gap between germline ends came to 18 bases. Germline CDR1 is LNHDA and CDR2 is SQIVND (reference sequence). The CDR3 contains 15 residues. The CDR3 sequence is CASSPELPPGTEAFF. In DNA, the CDR3 is TGTGCCAGTAGCCCCGAACTGCCCCCGGGCACTGAAGCTTTCTTT.

The CDR3 loop is CASSYRPGMADQPQHF. Written as DNA, the CDR3 is TGTGCCAGCAGCTACCGGCCAGGGATGGCAGATCAGCCCCAGCATTTT. This sequence joins TRBV7-8 and TRBJ1-5; a weak D match, TRBD1 (5 bases). This CDR3 contains 16 residues. Trimming took 4 bases from V and 5 from J, leaving 18 bases between them. Per germline, CDR1 SGHVS and CDR2 FQNEAQ. Supplemented by reference TRBV7-8 and TRBJ1-5, the full variable domain reads GAGVSQSPRYKVAKRGQDVALRCDPISGHVSLFWYQQALGQGPEFLTYFQNEAQLDKSGLPSDRFFAERPEGSVSTLKIQRTQQEDSAVYLCASSYRPGMADQPQHFGDGTRLSIL.

This chain joins TRBV5-6 and TRBJ2-5, with 8 bases identical to TRBD2. This CDR3 contains 16 residues. The J segment lost 5 bases and the V segment lost 1 base, leaving 10 bases of the junction unmatched. In germline, CDR1 is SGHDT, CDR2 YYEEEE. This CDR3 is CASSLPHGRVEETQYF. CDR3 coding DNA: TGTGCCAGCAGCTTGCCTCACGGGAGGGTTGAGGAGACCCAGTACTTC.

This chain uses TRBV24-1 with TRBJ1-1; TRBD1 is a possible D gene (6 bases). V gave up 2 bases and J gave up 8 bases, with 17 bases separating them. Germline values: CDR1 KGHDR, CDR2 SFDVKD. The CDR3 runs 15 residues. In DNA form, the CDR3 reads TGTGCCACCAGTGATTCTGGGTTGGCAGGGGCCGAAGCTTTCTTT. Its translation: CATSDSGLAGAEAFF.

The chain carries TRBV15 and TRBJ1-5; 8 bases are a match to TRBD1. The CDR3 has 16 amino acids. Per the germline V gene, CDR1 is LNHNV and CDR2 is YYDKDF (reference sequence). After removal of 5 bases from V and 0 bases from J, the junction contained 6 bases not matched to a gene. The CDR3 protein is CATSGDRSYSNQPQHF. CDR3 sequence (DNA): TGTGCCACCAGCGGGGACAGGAGTTATAGCAATCAGCCCCAGCATTTT.